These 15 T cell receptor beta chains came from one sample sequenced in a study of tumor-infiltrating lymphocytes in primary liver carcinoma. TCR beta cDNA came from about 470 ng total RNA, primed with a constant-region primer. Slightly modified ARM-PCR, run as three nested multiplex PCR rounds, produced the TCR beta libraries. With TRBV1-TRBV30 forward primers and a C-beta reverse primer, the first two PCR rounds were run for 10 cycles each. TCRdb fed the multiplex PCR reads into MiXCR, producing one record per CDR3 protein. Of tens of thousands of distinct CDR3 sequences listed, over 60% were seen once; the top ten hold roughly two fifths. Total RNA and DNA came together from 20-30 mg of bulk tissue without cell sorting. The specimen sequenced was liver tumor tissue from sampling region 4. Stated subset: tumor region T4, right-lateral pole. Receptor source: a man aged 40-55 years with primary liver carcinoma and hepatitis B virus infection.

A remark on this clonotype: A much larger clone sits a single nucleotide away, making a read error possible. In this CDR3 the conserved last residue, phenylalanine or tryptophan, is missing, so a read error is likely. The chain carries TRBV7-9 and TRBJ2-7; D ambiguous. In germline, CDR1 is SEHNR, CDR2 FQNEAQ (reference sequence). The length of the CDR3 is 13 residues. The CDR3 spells CACSSENSYEQYL. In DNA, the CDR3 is TGTGCCTGCAGCTCTGAGAACTCCTACGAGCAGTACCTC.

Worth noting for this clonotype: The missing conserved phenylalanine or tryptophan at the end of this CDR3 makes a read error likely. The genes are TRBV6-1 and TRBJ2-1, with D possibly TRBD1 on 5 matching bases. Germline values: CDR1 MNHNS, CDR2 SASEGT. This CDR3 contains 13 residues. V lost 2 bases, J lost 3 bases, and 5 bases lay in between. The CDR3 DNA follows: TGTGCCAGCAGTGAACAGGGCTACAATGAGCAGTTCTCC. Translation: CASSEQGYNEQFS.

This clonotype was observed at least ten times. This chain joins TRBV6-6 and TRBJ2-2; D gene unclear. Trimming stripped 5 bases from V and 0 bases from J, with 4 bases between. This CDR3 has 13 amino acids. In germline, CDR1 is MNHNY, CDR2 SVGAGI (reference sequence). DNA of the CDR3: TGTGCCAGCAGTGCAACGAACACCGGGGAGCTGTTTTTT. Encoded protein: CASSATNTGELFF.

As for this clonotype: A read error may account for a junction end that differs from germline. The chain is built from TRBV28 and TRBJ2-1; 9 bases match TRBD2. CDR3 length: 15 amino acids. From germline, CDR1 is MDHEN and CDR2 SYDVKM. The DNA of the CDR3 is TGTGCCAGCATCCCTGCTAGCGGGATCTACAATGAGCAGGTCTTC. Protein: CASIPASGIYNEQVF.

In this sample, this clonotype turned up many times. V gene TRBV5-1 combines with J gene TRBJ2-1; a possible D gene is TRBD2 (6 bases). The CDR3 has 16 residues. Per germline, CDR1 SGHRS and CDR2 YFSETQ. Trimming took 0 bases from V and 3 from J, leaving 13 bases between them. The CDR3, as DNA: TGCGCCAGCAGCTTGGCCGGAGCGGGCTTCTACAATGAGCAGTTCTTC. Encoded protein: CASSLAGAGFYNEQFF.

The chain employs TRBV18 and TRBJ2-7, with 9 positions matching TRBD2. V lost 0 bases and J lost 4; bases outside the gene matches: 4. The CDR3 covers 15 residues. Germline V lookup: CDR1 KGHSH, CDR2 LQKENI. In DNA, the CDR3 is TGTGCCAGCTCACCACCTACTAGCGGGCCGTACGAGCAGTACTTC. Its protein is CASSPPTSGPYEQYF.

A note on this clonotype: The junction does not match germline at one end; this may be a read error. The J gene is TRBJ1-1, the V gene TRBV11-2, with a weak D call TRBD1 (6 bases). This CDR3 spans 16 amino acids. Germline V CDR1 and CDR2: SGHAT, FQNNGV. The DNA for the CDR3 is TGTGCCAGGAGGCGAGGTAGGGCAGGGGTCTTCACTGAAGCTTACTTT. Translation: CARRRGRAGVFTEAYF.

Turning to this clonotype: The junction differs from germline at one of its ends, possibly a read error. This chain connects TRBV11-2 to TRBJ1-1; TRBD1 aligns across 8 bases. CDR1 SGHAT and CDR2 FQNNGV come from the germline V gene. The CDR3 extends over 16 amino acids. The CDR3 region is CGSSPSRGLVNTEAFF. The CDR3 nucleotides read TGTGGCAGCAGCCCATCCAGGGGGCTAGTGAACACTGAAGCTTTCTTC.

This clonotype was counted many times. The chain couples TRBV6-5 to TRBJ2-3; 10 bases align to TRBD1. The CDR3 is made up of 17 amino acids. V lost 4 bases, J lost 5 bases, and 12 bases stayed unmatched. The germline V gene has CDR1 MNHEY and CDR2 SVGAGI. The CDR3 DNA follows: TGTGCCAGCAGTTCCGAGACGCCGGGACAGGGGCGAGATACGCAGTATTTT. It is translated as CASSSETPGQGRDTQYF.

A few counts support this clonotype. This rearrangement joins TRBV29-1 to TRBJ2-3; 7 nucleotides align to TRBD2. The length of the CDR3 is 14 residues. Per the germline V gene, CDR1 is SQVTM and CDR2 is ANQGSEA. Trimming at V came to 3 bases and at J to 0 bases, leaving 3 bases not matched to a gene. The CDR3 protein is CSVETSLSTDTQYF. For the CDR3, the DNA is TGCAGCGTTGAGACTAGCCTTAGCACAGATACGCAGTATTTT.

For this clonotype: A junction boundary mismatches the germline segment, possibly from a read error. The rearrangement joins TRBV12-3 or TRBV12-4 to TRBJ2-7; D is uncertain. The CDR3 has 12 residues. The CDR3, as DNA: TGTGTCAGCAGTTTCGTGGCCTACGAGCAGTACTTC. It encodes CVSSFVAYEQYF.

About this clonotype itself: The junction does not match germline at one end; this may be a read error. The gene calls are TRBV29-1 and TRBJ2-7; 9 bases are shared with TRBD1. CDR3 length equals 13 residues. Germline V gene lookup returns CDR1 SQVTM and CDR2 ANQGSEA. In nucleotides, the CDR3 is TGCAGCGATGGACAGGGGAATGTTTACGGGCAGTACTTC. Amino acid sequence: CSDGQGNVYGQYF.

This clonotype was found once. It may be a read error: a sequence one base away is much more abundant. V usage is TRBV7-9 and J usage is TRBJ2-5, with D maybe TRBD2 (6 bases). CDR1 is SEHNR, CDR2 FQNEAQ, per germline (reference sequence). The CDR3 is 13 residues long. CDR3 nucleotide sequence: TGTGACAGCCACGGGCTAGCGACCGAGACCCAGTACTTC. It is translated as CDSHGLATETQYF.

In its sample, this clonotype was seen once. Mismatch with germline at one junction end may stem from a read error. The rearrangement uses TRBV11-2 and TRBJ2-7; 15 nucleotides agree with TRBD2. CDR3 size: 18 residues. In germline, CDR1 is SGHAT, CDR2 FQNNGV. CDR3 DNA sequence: TGTGCCAACAGCGTATCCGTTGGACTAGCGGGAGGGGGGTACGAGCAGTACTTC. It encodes CANSVSVGLAGGGYEQYF.

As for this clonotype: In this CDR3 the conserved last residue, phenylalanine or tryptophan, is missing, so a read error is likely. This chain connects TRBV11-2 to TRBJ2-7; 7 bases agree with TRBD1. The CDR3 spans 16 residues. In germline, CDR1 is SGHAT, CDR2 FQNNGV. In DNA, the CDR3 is TGTGCCGGCAGGTCCCATTTCTCCGGGACAGCCTACGAGCAGTACCTC. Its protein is CAGRSHFSGTAYEQYL.